The 19 T cell receptor beta chains below all came from one sample that was sequenced in a study of tumor and adjacent non-tumor tissue in lung cancer. This sample's RNA came from whole unsorted tissue. A modified ARM-PCR protocol with three rounds of nested PCR amplified TCRbeta. In TCRdb, the multiplex PCR reads were re-called with MiXCR into one record per CDR3 protein. The table records tens of thousands of distinct CDR3 sequences, 80% of them present only once. The sequenced sample was lung tumor tissue. These receptor sequences come from a woman aged 50 to 60 with non-small cell lung cancer.

As for this clonotype: A read error is likely, as this CDR3 ends without the conserved phenylalanine or tryptophan. The J gene is TRBJ2-3, the V gene TRBV5-4; the match to TRBD2 covers 8 bases. The CDR3 is made up of 16 amino acids. CDR1 is SGHNT and CDR2 is YYREEE in the germline V gene (reference sequence). The CDR3 loop reads CASSPESGRAGDAQYY. CDR3 DNA sequence: TGTGCCAGCAGCCCGGAATCCGGGAGGGCCGGAGATGCGCAGTATTAT.

In the case of this clonotype: At one boundary the junction diverges from the germline segment, which might be a read error. The gene calls are TRBV12-3 or TRBV12-4 and TRBJ1-6, with no clear D. CDR3 length equals 14 residues. Here the CDR3 DNA reads TGTGCCAGCAGTATAACCGAGGCAAATTCACCCATCCACTTT. Its translation: CASSITEANSPIHF.

About this clonotype itself: An end of the junction differs from the germline gene, which may be a read error. The gene calls are TRBV4-2 and TRBJ2-2; D unclear. Looked up from germline, CDR1 is LGHNA and CDR2 is YNFKEQ. This CDR3 contains 15 residues. CDR3 DNA sequence: TGTGCCAGTAGCCAAGATTTGGCATTCACCGGGGAGCTGTTTTTT. This translates into CASSQDLAFTGELFF.

The chain joins TRBV29-1 to TRBJ2-5, with D unresolved. The V end was cut by 4 bases, the J end by 7 bases, with 19 bases between. This CDR3 contains 14 residues. CDR1 and CDR2 (germline): SQVTM, ANQGSEA. The DNA of the CDR3 is TGCAGCGTTGTCCGCGTGGACCCCTCCGGGACCCAGTACTTC. Its translation: CSVVRVDPSGTQYF.

This clonotype was seen just once. The CDR3 loop is CVSRLAAENQPQHF. The CDR3 DNA reads as TGTGTAAGTCGCTTAGCTGCAGAAAATCAGCCCCAGCATTTT. The chain recombines TRBV12-2 with TRBJ1-5. TRBV12-2 is described as a pseudogene. The length of the CDR3 is 14 residues.

The chain combines TRBV20-1 with TRBJ2-1; no definite D call. Trimming left V 3 bases short and J 10 bases short, with 22 bases between. CDR1 is DFQATT, CDR2 SNEGSKA, per germline (reference sequence). The CDR3 loop spans 15 amino acids. The CDR3 loop is CSASSNVGNGYEQFF. CDR3 DNA: TGCAGTGCTAGTAGTAACGTAGGGAATGGCTACGAGCAGTTCTTC.

This clonotype was observed once. The CDR3 does not close with the conserved phenylalanine or tryptophan, likely indicating a read error. The rearrangement uses TRBV6-1 and TRBJ1-2; D remains ambiguous. CDR3 size: 15 residues. Germline V gene data show CDR1 as MNHNS and CDR2 as SASEGT. CDR3 in amino acids: CDSIFKPEDNYGYTL. CDR3 DNA: TGTGACAGCATCTTCAAACCGGAAGATAACTATGGCTACACCTTG.

About this clonotype itself: One end of the junction varies from germline; a read error may be responsible. The gene calls are TRBV20-1 and TRBJ2-1, with unresolved D. The CDR3 is made up of 16 amino acids. CDR1 and CDR2 from the germline V gene are DFQATT and SNEGSKA (reference sequence). The CDR3 region is CSAPSGRSSFYNGQFF. The CDR3 region has the DNA TGCAGTGCTCCCAGTGGGCGGTCGAGCTTCTACAATGGGCAGTTCTTC.

Worth noting for this clonotype: Sequence at one end of the junction differs from germline and may be a read error. The chain employs TRBV29-1 and TRBJ1-2; tentative D call: TRBD1 (5 bases). The CDR3 has 11 amino acids. Per the germline V gene, CDR1 is SQVTM and CDR2 is ANQGSEA. The CDR3 region is CNGLSGYGYTF. The CDR3 nucleotides are TGCAACGGTCTGTCAGGGTATGGTTACACCTTC. Filled out from reference TRBV29-1 and TRBJ1-2, the complete variable domain reads SAVISQKPSRDICQRGTSLTIQCQVDSQVTMMFWYRQQPGQSLTLIATANQGSEATYESGFVIDKFPISRPNLTFSTLTVSNMSPEDSSIYLCNGLSGYGYTFGSGTRLTVV.

To note about this clonotype: One junction end does not reproduce the germline sequence, and a read error may be involved. The V gene is TRBV20-1, the J gene TRBJ2-1; perhaps TRBD2 as D (6 bases). The CDR3 is 13 residues long. Germline V gene data show CDR1 as DFQATT and CDR2 as SNEGSKA (reference sequence). The CDR3 DNA sequence: TGTAGTGCTATAGCGGCTCTCTACAATGAGCAGGTCTTC. Translating gives CSAIAALYNEQVF.

In regard to this clonotype: A read error is possible here, since a much larger clone lies one base away. V is TRBV7-8 and J is TRBJ1-2; D not resolved. The CDR3 extends over 13 amino acids. Per germline, CDR1 SGHVS and CDR2 FQNEAQ. V gave up 7 bases and J gave up 8 bases, with 17 bases separating them. CDR3 in amino acids: CASIPGRRRGYTF. In DNA, the CDR3 is TGTGCCAGCATCCCAGGACGGCGGCGAGGCTACACCTTC.

This sequence joins TRBV6-2 or TRBV6-3 and TRBJ2-7; 9 bases are shared with TRBD2. Trimming took 6 bases from V and 7 from J; bases not matched to a gene: 10. This CDR3 contains 14 residues. Germline CDR1 is MNHEY and CDR2 is SVGEGT. DNA for the CDR3: TGTGCCAGCAGATATGGTAGCGGGAGTGATGAGCAGTACTTC. This codes for CASRYGSGSDEQYF.

The chain couples TRBV6-2 or TRBV6-3 to TRBJ2-5, with D possibly being TRBD2 (5 bases). Germline loops: CDR1 MNHEY, CDR2 SVGEGT. The germline V and J ends were trimmed by 10 bases and 4 bases, with 19 bases remaining between them. The CDR3 has 14 residues. CDR3 amino acids: CATWLVGVGETQYF. In nucleotides, the CDR3 is TGTGCCACCTGGCTAGTGGGAGTAGGAGAGACCCAGTACTTC.

This clonotype showed up just a few times. The chain has TRBV4-1 and TRBJ2-7, with D perhaps matching TRBD2 (5 bases). Between the trimmed V and J ends, which lost 0 bases and 3 bases, there was a span of 12 bases. The CDR3 consists of 15 residues. The germline V gene encodes CDR1 MGHRA and CDR2 YSYEKL. CDR3 DNA sequence: TGCGCCAGCAGCCAAGATACGGGATCCGGCTACGAGCAGTACTTC. Its translation: CASSQDTGSGYEQYF.

This chain links TRBV5-1 with TRBJ2-7; 7 nucleotides match TRBD2. V lost 9 bases, J lost 5 bases, and 14 bases stayed unmatched. Per the germline V gene, CDR1 is SGHRS and CDR2 is YFSETQ. This CDR3 region has 14 residues. DNA of the CDR3: TGCGCCAAGAGCTTGAGCGGGACGCTCAACGAGCAGTACTTC. Encoded protein: CAKSLSGTLNEQYF. The full variable domain, in which reference TRBV5-1 and TRBJ2-7 provide the parts outside the CDR3, is KAGVTQTPRYLIKTRGQQVTLSCSPISGHRSVSWYQQTPGQGLQFLFEYFSETQRNKGNFPGRFSGRQFSNSRSEMNVSTLELGDSALYLCAKSLSGTLNEQYFGPGTRLTVT.

Notes on this clonotype: This CDR3 is missing its conserved last phenylalanine or tryptophan, likely due to a read error. The limits of the CDR3 on the DNA are not certain, so only TCRdb's listed CDR3 is given. The genes are TRBV6-2 or TRBV6-3 and TRBJ2-5. The CDR3 sequence runs 11 residues, both termini included. CDR1 is MNHEY and CDR2 is SVGEGT in the germline V gene. The chain's CDR3 is CASRIGETHYL.

The J gene is TRBJ2-7, the V gene TRBV20-1; D is possibly TRBD1 or TRBD2 (5 bases each). V was clipped by 1 base and J by 4 bases, with 20 bases between them. CDR3 size: 16 residues. Germline V lookup: CDR1 DFQATT, CDR2 SNEGSKA (reference sequence). The CDR3 sequence: CSARGQRTDSSYEQYF. DNA for the CDR3: TGCAGTGCTAGAGGCCAACGGACTGACAGCTCTTACGAGCAGTACTTC.

Of note for this clonotype: This may arise from a read error, as a much more abundant clone is one base away. Here the CDR3 omits its conserved ending phenylalanine or tryptophan, so a read error is the likely source. This sequence joins TRBV5-5 and TRBJ1-1; 8 nucleotides line up with TRBD1. This CDR3 has 13 residues. Germline loops: CDR1 SGHKS, CDR2 YYEKEE (reference sequence). The V and J ends lost 2 bases and 5 bases, in that order; junction bases with no gene match: 2. CDR3 sequence: CASSFQGATEAFL. The CDR3 DNA reads as TGTGCCAGCAGCTTTCAGGGGGCGACTGAAGCTTTCCTT.

The chain links TRBV7-2 to TRBJ2-1; D gene ambiguous. CDR3 size: 18 residues. CDR1 and CDR2 from the germline V gene are SGHTA and FQGNSA. Trimming took off 1 base at V and 7 bases at J, with 23 bases between the two ends. The CDR3 spells CASSLEVWVGSRNNEQFF. CDR3 sequence (DNA): TGTGCCAGCAGCTTAGAGGTTTGGGTGGGCTCAAGGAATAATGAGCAGTTCTTC.